The 30 T cell receptor beta chains in this list originate from one sample, sequenced in a study of cytomegalovirus exposure and HLA in healthy donors. Both 60 Vbeta primers and 13 Jbeta primers went into the PCR. TCRdb's copy holds only in-frame clones and misses some; the assay was immunoSEQ multiplex PCR. The table records 130,000 or so clones, 84% of them present only once. Sequencing was carried out using PBMCs. The receptors were sampled from a woman aged 18-35 years in good health and CMV-seropositive.

This rearrangement joins TRBV7-6 to TRBJ2-2; TRBD2 matches 9 bases. Germline V CDR1 and CDR2: SGHVS, FNYEAQ. V shed 3 bases and J 3 bases; nucleotides not matched to a gene: 2. The CDR3 consists of 15 residues. DNA of the CDR3: TGTGCCAGCAGCTTCTTAGCGGGGGACACCGGGGAGCTGTTTTTT. Translating gives CASSFLAGDTGELFF.

CDR3 sequence (DNA): TGTGCCAGCAAGGTAGCGGGGGGTTTCAATGAGCAGTTCTTC. This translates into CASKVAGGFNEQFF. The rearrangement links TRBV27 to TRBJ2-1; 10 nucleotides align to TRBD2. The ends lost 7 bases at V and 6 bases at J; junction bases unmatched: 6. The length of the CDR3 is 14 residues. CDR1 MNHEY and CDR2 SMNVEV come from the germline V gene (reference sequence).

The chain has TRBV2 and TRBJ2-1; 11 bases map to TRBD2. This CDR3 region has 15 residues. Trimming removed 5 bases from V and 3 bases from J; junction bases left unmatched: 3. The germline V gene has CDR1 SNHLY and CDR2 FYNNEI. The CDR3: CASSWLAGGYNEQFF. The DNA of the CDR3 is TGTGCCAGCAGTTGGCTAGCGGGGGGCTACAATGAGCAGTTCTTC.

The chain carries TRBV5-1 and TRBJ1-2; D is unclear. This CDR3 comprises 13 residues. The V gene lost 3 bases and the J gene lost 0 bases, with 6 bases spanning the gap. From germline, CDR1 is SGHRS and CDR2 YFSETQ. CDR3 DNA sequence: TGCGCCAGCAGCTACCAGGCTAACTATGGCTACACCTTC. Residues: CASSYQANYGYTF.

V gene TRBV6-6 combines with J gene TRBJ1-4; 8 bases align to TRBD1. The CDR3 has 14 residues. Germline-derived CDR1 and CDR2 are MNHNY and SVGAGI (reference sequence). V lost 5 bases to trimming and J lost 8 bases; unmatched junction nucleotides: 7. The CDR3: CASSETGEEEKLFF. The CDR3 DNA sequence: TGTGCCAGCAGTGAGACAGGGGAGGAAGAAAAACTGTTTTTT.

The chain joins TRBV4-2 to TRBJ1-2; D is uncertain. Germline lookup yields CDR1 LGHNA and CDR2 YNFKEQ. This CDR3 spans 13 amino acids. Trimming removed 7 bases from V and 3 bases from J, with 12 bases in between. The CDR3 spells CASTPQGDYGYTF. CDR3 sequence (DNA): TGTGCCAGCACCCCCCAAGGAGACTATGGCTACACCTTC.

This rearrangement joins TRBV14 to TRBJ2-2; D is possibly TRBD2 (6 bases). Germline CDR1 is SGHDN and CDR2 is FVKESK. Trimming removed 4 bases from V and 7 bases from J, with 7 bases in between. This CDR3 is built from 12 residues. CDR3 loop: CASSLGGGELFF. In nucleotides, the CDR3 is TGTGCCAGCAGCCTCGGGGGCGGGGAGCTGTTTTTT.

A few counts support this clone. The chain carries TRBV29-1 and TRBJ2-3, with D tentatively TRBD2 (5 bases). This CDR3 is 12 amino acids long. Germline CDR1 is SQVTM and CDR2 is ANQGSEA. The V end was cut by 5 bases, the J end by 2 bases, with 8 bases between. This chain's CDR3 is CSVSGDTDTQYF. CDR3 in DNA: TGCAGCGTTAGCGGAGACACAGATACGCAGTATTTT.

Written as DNA, the CDR3 is TGTGCCAGCAGCTTAGAAGGGGACACTGAAGCTTTCTTT. Translated: CASSLEGDTEAFF. This chain joins TRBV7-9 and TRBJ1-1; D may be TRBD1 (5 bases). V lost 1 base and J lost 3, with 6 bases in between. This CDR3 region has 13 residues. Per the germline V gene, CDR1 is SEHNR and CDR2 is FQNEAQ (reference sequence).

The chain recombines TRBV4-1 with TRBJ2-1; 10 positions match TRBD2. The germline CDR1 and CDR2 sequences are MGHRA and YSYEKL. With V trimmed by 3 bases and J by 0 bases, 14 bases remained unmatched. CDR3 length: 20 amino acids. DNA for the CDR3: TGCGCCAGCAGCCAGGCCCCCAGCGGGGGGGCCCCGGGCTCCTACAATGAGCAGTTCTTC. Amino acids: CASSQAPSGGAPGSYNEQFF.

The chain recombines TRBV10-3 with TRBJ1-1; D call uncertain. Germline V lookup: CDR1 ENHRY, CDR2 SYGVKD. The CDR3 length is 14 residues. Deletions cut 5 bases from V and 2 bases from J, with 12 bases between. The CDR3 DNA follows: TGTGCCATCAGTCCGGGAGGAGCCAACACTGAAGCTTTCTTT. This sequence encodes CAISPGGANTEAFF.

This chain connects TRBV4-1 to TRBJ2-7; unclear D gene. V gave up 3 bases and J gave up 2 bases, with 11 bases separating them. Germline CDR1 reads MGHRA; CDR2 reads YSYEKL. The length of the CDR3 is 14 residues. DNA for the CDR3: TGCGCCAGCAGCCAGAAACAGTCCACCTACGAGCAGTACTTC. Translated, it gives CASSQKQSTYEQYF.

The chain has TRBV7-9 and TRBJ1-4; 7 bases map to TRBD1. V lost 5 bases, J lost 2 bases, and 5 bases stayed unmatched. CDR1 is SEHNR, CDR2 FQNEAQ, per germline (reference sequence). The CDR3 consists of 15 residues. DNA for the CDR3: TGTGCCAGCAGCCCAACAGGGGTCACTAATGAAAAACTGTTTTTT. It is translated as CASSPTGVTNEKLFF. Together with reference TRBV7-9 and TRBJ1-4, the CDR3 gives the full variable domain: DTGVSQNPRHKITKRGQNVTFRCDPISEHNRLYWYRQTLGQGPEFLTYFQNEAQLEKSRLLSDRFSAERPKGSFSTLEIQRTEQGDSAMYLCASSPTGVTNEKLFFGSGTQLSVL.

This clone occurred once. J is TRBJ1-2 and V is TRBV29-1; no clear D gene. The CDR3 extends over 14 amino acids. CDR1 is SQVTM, CDR2 ANQGSEA, per germline. V lost 7 bases to trimming and J lost 7 bases, with 22 bases between them. CDR3 nucleotides: TGCAGCGATGTCGAGGGAGGTTCTAGCCCTGGCTACACCTTC. This translates into CSDVEGGSSPGYTF.

The rearrangement uses TRBV29-1 and TRBJ2-3; no clear D. V lost 1 base and J 5 bases, leaving 7 bases between the germline ends. CDR1 and CDR2 (germline): SQVTM, ANQGSEA. This CDR3 is built from 12 residues. The DNA for the CDR3 is TGCAGCGTTGAAGGCGTCCGAGATACGCAGTATTTT. As protein: CSVEGVRDTQYF.

The chain recombines TRBV5-4 with TRBJ2-3, with 11 bases fitting TRBD2. The CDR3 spans 15 residues. Germline lookup yields CDR1 SGHNT and CDR2 YYREEE (reference sequence). The trim removed 6 bases at V and 4 bases at J, leaving 7 bases unmatched. The CDR3: CASTPGTSGSDTQYF. The CDR3 DNA reads as TGTGCCAGCACCCCCGGGACTAGCGGTTCAGATACGCAGTATTTT.

This clone came up once. This rearrangement joins TRBV5-5 to TRBJ1-1; D unresolved. CDR1 SGHKS and CDR2 YYEKEE come from the germline V gene (reference sequence). Trimming shortened V by 2 bases and J by 8 bases, and 7 bases separated the two germline ends. This CDR3 spans 11 amino acids. CDR3 sequence (DNA): TGTGCCAGCAGCTTTTCCATCGAAGCTTTCTTT. Translating gives CASSFSIEAFF.

This clone has just a few counts. The rearrangement joins TRBV6-5 to TRBJ2-5, with D possibly being TRBD2 (6 bases). Germline V gene lookup returns CDR1 MNHEY and CDR2 SVGAGI. Trimming cost V 5 bases and J 1 base, with 8 bases left between them. The CDR3 spans 13 residues. The CDR3 reads CASSTGVQETQYF. CDR3 DNA sequence: TGTGCCAGCAGTACGGGGGTCCAAGAGACCCAGTACTTC.

V usage is TRBV4-1 and J usage is TRBJ2-2, with D possibly being TRBD1 (5 bases). Trimming cost V 0 bases and J 7 bases, with 21 bases left between them. CDR3 length: 18 residues. Germline V gene lookup returns CDR1 MGHRA and CDR2 YSYEKL. CDR3 amino acids: CASSQDLVRALSVGELFF. The DNA for the CDR3 is TGCGCCAGCAGCCAAGATCTTGTCAGGGCACTTTCGGTCGGGGAGCTGTTTTTT.

The chain carries TRBV9 and TRBJ1-4, with D unresolved. Looked up from germline, CDR1 is SGDLS and CDR2 is YYNGEE. The V end was cut by 3 bases, the J end by 5 bases, with 17 bases between. The CDR3 is 16 residues long. CDR3 in amino acids: CASSESGDYGNEKLFF. Here the CDR3 DNA reads TGTGCCAGCAGCGAGTCCGGGGATTACGGGAATGAAAAACTGTTTTTT.

This chain uses TRBV18 with TRBJ2-7; D possibly corresponds to TRBD2 (5 bases). Trimming removed 1 base at V and 2 bases at J, with 12 bases between. Germline V gene sequence: CDR1 KGHSH, CDR2 LQKENI. The CDR3 runs to 15 residues. CDR3 protein: CASSPRDNGAYEQYF. The CDR3, as DNA: TGTGCCAGCTCACCACGGGATAACGGGGCCTACGAGCAGTACTTC.

The chain couples TRBV28 to TRBJ1-4, with TRBD1 matching 11 bases. The CDR3 consists of 15 residues. V dropped 3 bases and J dropped 7; count of bases not matched to a gene: 4. In germline, CDR1 is MDHEN, CDR2 SYDVKM. The CDR3 coding sequence is TGTGCCAGCAGTTTCCCGGACAGGGGGCCTGAAAAACTGTTTTTT. Its translation is CASSFPDRGPEKLFF.

This clone occurred a few times. The CDR3: CASSTGLISADTQYF. CDR3 nucleotides: TGCGCCAGCAGCACGGGACTCATATCGGCAGATACGCAGTATTTT. This chain joins TRBV5-1 and TRBJ2-3, with a weak D call TRBD2 (6 bases). The CDR3 extends over 15 amino acids. Per the germline V gene, CDR1 is SGHRS and CDR2 is YFSETQ. The V gene lost 4 bases and the J gene lost 4 bases, with 16 bases spanning the gap.

The chain employs TRBV19 and TRBJ2-6; unclear D gene. V was shortened by 4 bases and J by 0 bases, with 7 bases between the two germline ends. CDR3 length: 15 residues. Germline values: CDR1 LNHDA, CDR2 SQIVND (reference sequence). The CDR3 here is CASSRALSGANVLTF. As DNA, the CDR3 is TGTGCCAGTAGTAGGGCCCTCTCTGGGGCCAACGTCCTGACTTTC.

V and J are TRBV6-1 and TRBJ1-1, with no clear D. Trimming left V 4 bases short and J 4 bases short, with 13 bases between. The CDR3 is 14 amino acids. The germline CDR1 and CDR2 sequences are MNHNS and SASEGT. The CDR3 spells CASSAFSWSTEAFF. The CDR3 DNA follows: TGTGCCAGCAGTGCTTTCTCGTGGAGCACTGAAGCTTTCTTT.

The chain is built from TRBV29-1 and TRBJ2-7; the D gene is possibly TRBD1 (6 bases). The germline CDR1 and CDR2 sequences are SQVTM and ANQGSEA. V lost 1 base to trimming and J lost 7 bases, with 23 bases between them. The CDR3 length is 16 residues. Here the CDR3 reads CSVEGFGGTDGLEQYF. In DNA form, the CDR3 reads TGCAGCGTTGAAGGGTTTGGGGGCACAGACGGCTTGGAGCAGTACTTC.

The chain joins TRBV9 to TRBJ2-3; tentatively, D is TRBD1 (5 bases). The CDR3 runs 15 residues. Germline CDR1 is SGDLS and CDR2 is YYNGEE. The V and J ends lost 4 bases and 2 bases respectively, with 14 bases between them. CDR3: CASSPQGVHTDTQYF. CDR3 sequence (DNA): TGTGCCAGCAGCCCCCAAGGGGTACACACAGATACGCAGTATTTT.

This chain connects TRBV10-2 to TRBJ1-1, with TRBD1 matching over 8 bases. Germline trimming cut 6 bases from V and 6 bases from J; bases unmatched to any gene: 9. This CDR3 contains 14 residues. The germline V gene has CDR1 WSHSY and CDR2 SAAADI. The chain's CDR3 is CASRDPGGGPEAFF. CDR3 DNA sequence: TGCGCCAGCAGGGATCCAGGGGGCGGTCCTGAAGCTTTCTTT.

The V call is TRBV4-2, the J call TRBJ2-3; 10 nucleotides line up with TRBD2. Unmatched junction bases numbered 2, after V lost 2 bases and J lost 0 bases. Germline CDR1 LGHNA, CDR2 YNFKEQ. The CDR3 runs 16 residues. CDR3 bases: TGTGCCAGCAGCCAACGAGCGGGGGGGAGCACAGATACGCAGTATTTT. Translating gives CASSQRAGGSTDTQYF.

The chain combines TRBV4-1 with TRBJ2-7; D not certain. Looked up from germline, CDR1 is MGHRA and CDR2 is YSYEKL. This CDR3 has 13 amino acids. Trimming cost V 1 base and J 3 bases, with 7 bases left between them. DNA for the CDR3: TGCGCCAGCAGCCAAGGTGTTAACTACGAGCAGTACTTC. This translates into CASSQGVNYEQYF.